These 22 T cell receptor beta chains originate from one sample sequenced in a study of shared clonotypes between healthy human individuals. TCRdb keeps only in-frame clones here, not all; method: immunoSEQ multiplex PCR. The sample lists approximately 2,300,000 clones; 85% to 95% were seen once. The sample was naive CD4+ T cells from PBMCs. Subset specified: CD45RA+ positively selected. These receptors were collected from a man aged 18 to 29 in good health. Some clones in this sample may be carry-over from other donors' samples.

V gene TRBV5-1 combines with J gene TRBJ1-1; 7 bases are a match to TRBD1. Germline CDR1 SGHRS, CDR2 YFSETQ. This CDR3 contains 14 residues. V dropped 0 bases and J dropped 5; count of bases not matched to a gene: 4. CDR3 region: CASSLEGGMTEAFF. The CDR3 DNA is TGCGCCAGCAGCTTGGAAGGGGGCATGACTGAAGCTTTCTTT.

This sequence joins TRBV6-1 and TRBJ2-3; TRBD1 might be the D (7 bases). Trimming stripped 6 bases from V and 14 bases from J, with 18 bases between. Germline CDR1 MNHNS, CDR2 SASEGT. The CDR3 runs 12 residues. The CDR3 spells CASRAQGRWGYF. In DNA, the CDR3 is TGTGCCAGCAGGGCACAGGGGAGGTGGGGGTATTTT.

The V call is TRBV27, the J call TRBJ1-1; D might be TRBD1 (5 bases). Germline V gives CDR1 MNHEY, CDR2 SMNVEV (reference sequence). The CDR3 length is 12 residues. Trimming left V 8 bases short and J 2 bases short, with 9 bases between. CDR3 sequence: CASRQRNTEAFF. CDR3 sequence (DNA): TGTGCCAGCCGACAGAGAAACACTGAAGCTTTCTTT.

The CDR3 is CSVEDSPGGSGYTF. CDR3 bases: TGCAGCGTTGAAGATAGCCCCGGCGGGTCTGGCTACACCTTC. This rearrangement joins TRBV29-1 to TRBJ1-2; no clear D. V lost 0 bases to trimming and J lost 7 bases, with 15 bases between them. The CDR3 totals 14 residues. Germline CDR1 reads SQVTM; CDR2 reads ANQGSEA.

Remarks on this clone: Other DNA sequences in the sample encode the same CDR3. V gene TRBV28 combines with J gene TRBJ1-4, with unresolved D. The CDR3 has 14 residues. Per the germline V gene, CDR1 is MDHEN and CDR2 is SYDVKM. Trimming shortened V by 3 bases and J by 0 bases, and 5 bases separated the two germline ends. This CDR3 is CASSLIATNEKLFF. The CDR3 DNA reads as TGTGCCAGCAGTTTGATTGCAACTAATGAAAAACTGTTTTTT.

The CDR3 sequence is CASSWGGFDNEQFF. In DNA, the CDR3 is TGTGCCAGCAGCTGGGGGGGGTTTGACAATGAGCAGTTCTTC. The chain carries TRBV7-6 and TRBJ2-1, with TRBD2 identical over 7 bases. In germline, CDR1 is SGHVS, CDR2 FNYEAQ. The CDR3 runs to 14 residues. Losses at the gene ends were 4 bases for V and 5 bases for J; bases not matched to a gene: 5. The full variable domain, rest sourced from reference TRBV7-6 and TRBJ2-1, is GAGVSQSPRYKVTKRGQDVALRCDPISGHVSLYWYRQALGQGPEFLTYFNYEAQQDKSGLPNDRFSAERPEGSISTLTIQRTEQRDSAMYRCASSWGGFDNEQFFGPGTRLTVL.

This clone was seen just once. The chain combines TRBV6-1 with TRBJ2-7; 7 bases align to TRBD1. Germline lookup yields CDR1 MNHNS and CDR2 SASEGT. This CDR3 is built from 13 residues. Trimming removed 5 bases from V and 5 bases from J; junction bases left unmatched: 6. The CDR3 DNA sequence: TGTGCCAGCAGTCACGACAGGGAGCACGAGCAGTACTTC. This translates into CASSHDREHEQYF.

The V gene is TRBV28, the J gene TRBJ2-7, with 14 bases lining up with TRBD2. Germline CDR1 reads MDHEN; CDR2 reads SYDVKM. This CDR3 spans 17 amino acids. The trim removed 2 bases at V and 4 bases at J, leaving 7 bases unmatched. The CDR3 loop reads CASSLAGLAGGLYEQYF. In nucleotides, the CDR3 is TGTGCCAGCAGTTTAGCCGGACTAGCGGGAGGTTTATACGAGCAGTACTTC.

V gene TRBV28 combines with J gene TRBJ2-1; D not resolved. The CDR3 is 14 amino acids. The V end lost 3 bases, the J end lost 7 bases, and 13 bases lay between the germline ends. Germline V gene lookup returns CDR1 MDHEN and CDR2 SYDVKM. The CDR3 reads CASSFRSAKNEQFF. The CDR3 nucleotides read TGTGCCAGCAGTTTCAGGTCCGCAAAAAATGAGCAGTTCTTC.

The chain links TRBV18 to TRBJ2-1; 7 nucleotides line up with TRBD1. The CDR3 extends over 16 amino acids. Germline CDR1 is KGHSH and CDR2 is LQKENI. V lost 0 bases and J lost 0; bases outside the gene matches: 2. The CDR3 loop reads CASSPPRQGSYNEQFF. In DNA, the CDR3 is TGTGCCAGCTCACCACCTAGACAGGGCTCCTACAATGAGCAGTTCTTC.

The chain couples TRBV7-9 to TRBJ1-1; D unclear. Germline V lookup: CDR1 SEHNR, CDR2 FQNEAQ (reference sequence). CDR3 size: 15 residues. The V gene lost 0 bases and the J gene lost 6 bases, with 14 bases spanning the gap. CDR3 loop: CASSLATGPGSEAFF. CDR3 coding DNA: TGTGCCAGCAGCTTAGCTACCGGCCCGGGGTCTGAAGCTTTCTTT.

CDR3 sequence (DNA): TGCGCCAGCAGCCGGGACAGGGGGCTAAACTATGGCTACACCTTC. It is translated as CASSRDRGLNYGYTF. The J gene is TRBJ1-2, the V gene TRBV5-1; 12 bases agree with TRBD1. With V trimmed by 4 bases and J by 2 bases, 3 bases remained unmatched. The CDR3 is 15 residues long. Per the germline V gene, CDR1 is SGHRS and CDR2 is YFSETQ. The whole variable domain, filled in from reference TRBV5-1 and TRBJ1-2, reads KAGVTQTPRYLIKTRGQQVTLSCSPISGHRSVSWYQQTPGQGLQFLFEYFSETQRNKGNFPGRFSGRQFSNSRSEMNVSTLELGDSALYLCASSRDRGLNYGYTFGSGTRLTVV.

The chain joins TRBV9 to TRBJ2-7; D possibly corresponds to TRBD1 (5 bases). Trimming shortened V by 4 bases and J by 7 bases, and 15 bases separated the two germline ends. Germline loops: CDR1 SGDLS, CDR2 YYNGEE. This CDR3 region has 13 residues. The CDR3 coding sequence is TGTGCCAGCAGCCCCACAGGAACCCCGGAGCAGTACTTC. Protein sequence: CASSPTGTPEQYF. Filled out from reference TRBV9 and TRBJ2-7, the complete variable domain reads DSGVTQTPKHLITATGQRVTLRCSPRSGDLSVYWYQQSLDQGLQFLIQYYNGEERAKGNILERFSAQQFPDLHSELNLSSLELGDSALYFCASSPTGTPEQYFGPGTRLTVT.

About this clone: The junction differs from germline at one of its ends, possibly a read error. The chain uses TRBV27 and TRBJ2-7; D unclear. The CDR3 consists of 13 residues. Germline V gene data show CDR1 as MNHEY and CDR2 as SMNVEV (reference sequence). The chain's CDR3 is CASSLAFGYAQYF. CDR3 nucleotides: TGTGCCAGCAGTTTAGCCTTCGGGTACGCGCAGTACTTC.

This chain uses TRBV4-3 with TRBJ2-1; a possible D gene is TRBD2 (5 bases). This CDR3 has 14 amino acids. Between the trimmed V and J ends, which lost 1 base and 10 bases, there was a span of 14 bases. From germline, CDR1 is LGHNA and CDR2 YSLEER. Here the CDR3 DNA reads TGCGCCAGCAGCCAAGTCTTAGTCGGAGGCGAGCAGTTCTTC. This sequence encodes CASSQVLVGGEQFF.

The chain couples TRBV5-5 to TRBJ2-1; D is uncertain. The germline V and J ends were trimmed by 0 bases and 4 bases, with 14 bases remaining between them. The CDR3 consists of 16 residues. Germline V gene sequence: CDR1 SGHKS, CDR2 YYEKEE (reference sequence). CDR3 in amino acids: CASSLAPSPSYNEQFF. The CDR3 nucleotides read TGTGCCAGCAGCTTGGCCCCTAGTCCCTCTTACAATGAGCAGTTCTTC. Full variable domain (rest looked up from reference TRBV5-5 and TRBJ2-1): DAGVTQSPTHLIKTRGQQVTLRCSPISGHKSVSWYQQVLGQGPQFIFQYYEKEERGRGNFPDRFSARQFPNYSSELNVNALLLGDSALYLCASSLAPSPSYNEQFFGPGTRLTVL.

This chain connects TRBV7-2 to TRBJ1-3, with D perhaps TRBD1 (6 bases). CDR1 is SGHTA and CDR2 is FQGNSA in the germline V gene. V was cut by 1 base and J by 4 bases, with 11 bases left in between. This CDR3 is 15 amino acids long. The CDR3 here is CASSLGGAGGNTIYF. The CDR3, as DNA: TGTGCCAGCAGCTTAGGGGGGGCAGGAGGAAACACCATATATTTT.

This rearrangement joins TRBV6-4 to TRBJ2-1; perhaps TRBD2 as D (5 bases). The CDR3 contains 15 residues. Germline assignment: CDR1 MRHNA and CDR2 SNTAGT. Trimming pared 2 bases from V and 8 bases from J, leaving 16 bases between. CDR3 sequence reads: CASSDGPGSSYEQFF. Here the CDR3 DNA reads TGTGCCAGCAGTGACGGACCGGGGAGTAGCTATGAGCAGTTCTTC.

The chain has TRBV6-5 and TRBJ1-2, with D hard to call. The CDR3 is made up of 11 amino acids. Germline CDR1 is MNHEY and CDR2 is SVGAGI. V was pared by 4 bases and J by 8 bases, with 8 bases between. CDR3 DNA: TGTGCCAGCAGTTCGACCGGGGGCTACACCTTC. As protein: CASSSTGGYTF.

This chain's CDR3 is CASSALGGQRTSEQYF. CDR3 bases: TGTGCCAGCAGCGCCCTGGGGGGACAGCGGACGAGCGAGCAGTACTTC. The chain recombines TRBV7-9 with TRBJ2-5, with TRBD1 as a possible D gene (7 bases). The J call may be incorrect, as the DNA end agrees better with TRBJ2-7. Germline V gives CDR1 SEHNR, CDR2 FQNEAQ (reference sequence). CDR3 size: 16 residues.

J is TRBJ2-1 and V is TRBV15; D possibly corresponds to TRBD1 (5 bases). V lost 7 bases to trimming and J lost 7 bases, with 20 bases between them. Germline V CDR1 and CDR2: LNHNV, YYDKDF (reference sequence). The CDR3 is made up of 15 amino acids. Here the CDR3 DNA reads TGTGCCACCACTCCGACCCTGGCAGGGTGGAATGAGCAGTTCTTC. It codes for CATTPTLAGWNEQFF.

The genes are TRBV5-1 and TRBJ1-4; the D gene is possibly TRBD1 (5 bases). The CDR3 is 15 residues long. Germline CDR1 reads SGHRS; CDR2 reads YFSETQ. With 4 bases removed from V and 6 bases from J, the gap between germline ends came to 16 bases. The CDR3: CASSGSGGLDEKLFF. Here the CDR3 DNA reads TGCGCCAGCAGCGGAAGTGGGGGTTTGGATGAAAAACTGTTTTTT. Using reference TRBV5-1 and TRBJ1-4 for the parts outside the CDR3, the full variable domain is KAGVTQTPRYLIKTRGQQVTLSCSPISGHRSVSWYQQTPGQGLQFLFEYFSETQRNKGNFPGRFSGRQFSNSRSEMNVSTLELGDSALYLCASSGSGGLDEKLFFGSGTQLSVL.